This passage covers 15 T cell receptor beta chains from one sample sequenced in a study of tumor-infiltrating lymphocytes in primary liver carcinoma. Constant-region priming of 500 ng total RNA yielded TCR beta cDNA. TCR beta libraries came from three nested multiplex PCR rounds using slightly modified ARM-PCR. Primers for the first two PCR rounds were TRBV1-TRBV30 forward primers and a C-beta reverse primer (about 9 cycles per round). TCRdb re-derived calls from the multiplex PCR reads in MiXCR, one entry per CDR3 protein. The sample consists of about 320,000 distinct CDR3 sequences, 65% of them appearing once. Unsorted whole blood supplied the blood RNA, and germline DNA was isolated too. What was sequenced was peripheral blood. The receptors stem from a man aged 40-55 years with primary liver carcinoma and hepatitis B virus infection.

This clonotype was seen only once. This sequence joins TRBV5-1 and TRBJ2-7; D is unclear. This CDR3 is built from 15 residues. The germline V and J ends were trimmed by 0 bases and 3 bases, with 13 bases remaining between them. CDR1 is SGHRS, CDR2 YFSETQ, per germline. DNA for the CDR3: TGCGCCAGCAGCTTGGGGATAGGCTGGGGCTACGAGCAGTACTTC. Its translation is CASSLGIGWGYEQYF.

The chain joins TRBV5-6 to TRBJ1-4, with 7 nucleotides matching TRBD1. CDR1 is SGHDT and CDR2 is YYEEEE in the germline V gene. The CDR3 totals 15 residues. V shed 4 bases, J shed 4 bases, and the junction held 7 bases outside the gene matches. The CDR3 protein is CASSVTGQINEKLFF. The CDR3 DNA follows: TGTGCCAGCAGCGTGACGGGACAGATTAATGAAAAACTGTTTTTT.

This clonotype was detected only a few times. At one end the junction does not follow the germline gene, possibly because of a read error. The chain recombines TRBV10-3 with TRBJ2-1; 10 bases are a match to TRBD2. The CDR3 is 14 residues long. Germline lookup yields CDR1 ENHRY and CDR2 SYGVKD. The DNA of the CDR3 is TGTGCCATCTGTGAAGCGGGGGGGCTCGCTGAGCAGTTCTTC. This translates into CAICEAGGLAEQFF.

This clonotype appeared many times. The chain is built from TRBV6-1 and TRBJ2-1, with 8 bases identical to TRBD2. V gave up 10 bases and J gave up 9 bases; unmatched junction bases: 8. The length of the CDR3 is 12 residues. Germline loops: CDR1 MNHNS, CDR2 SASEGT. CDR3 nucleotide sequence: TGTGCCAACGGACTAGCTGGAAGTGAGCAGTTCTTC. Residues: CANGLAGSEQFF.

There are many counts of this clonotype. This chain connects TRBV6-5 to TRBJ2-3; possible D gene TRBD2, 6 bases. The V gene's germline CDR1 is MNHEY and CDR2 SVGAGI. V was clipped by 5 bases and J by 2 bases, with 17 bases between them. CDR3 length equals 16 residues. Here the CDR3 reads CASSRRTIGNTDTQYF. For the CDR3, the DNA is TGTGCCAGCAGTCGAAGGACTATCGGAAACACAGATACGCAGTATTTT.

This chain connects TRBV7-9 to TRBJ2-3, with TRBD1 matching over 9 bases. The CDR3 is 15 residues long. Per germline, CDR1 SEHNR and CDR2 FQNEAQ (reference sequence). The J segment lost 6 bases and the V segment lost 10 bases, leaving 14 bases of the junction unmatched. CDR3 protein: CANSLRDRVGDTQYF. The CDR3 region has the DNA TGTGCCAACAGTTTGCGGGACAGGGTCGGCGATACGCAGTATTTT.

On this clonotype itself: The junction does not match germline at one end; this may be a read error. This rearrangement joins TRBV6-1 to TRBJ2-1; D is possibly TRBD1 (5 bases). The CDR3 runs to 16 residues. Germline CDR1 is MNHNS and CDR2 is SASEGT. CDR3 in amino acids: CASTLPQVPSYSEQFF. In nucleotides, the CDR3 is TGTGCCAGCACCCTACCACAGGTCCCCTCCTACAGTGAGCAGTTCTTC.

This clonotype was detected once. CDR3 region: CASSQELAGGSVWCEQYF. CDR3 DNA sequence: TGCGCCAGCAGCCAAGAATTAGCGGGAGGCTCCGTTTGGTGCGAGCAGTACTTC. This rearrangement joins TRBV4-3 to TRBJ2-7, with 10 bases aligning to TRBD2. Germline assignment: CDR1 LGHNA and CDR2 YSLEER. The CDR3 covers 18 residues. V lost 0 bases and J lost 6; bases outside the gene matches: 14.

As concerns this clonotype: Germline and junction disagree at one end, which may indicate a read error. The rearrangement joins TRBV11-2 to TRBJ2-3; D remains unclear. This CDR3 comprises 15 residues. CDR1 is SGHAT, CDR2 FQNNGV, per germline. The CDR3 coding sequence is TGTGCCAGCAACTTAGATTCTCTGGGAACAGATACGCAATATTTT. Encoded protein: CASNLDSLGTDTQYF. Full variable domain (remainder filled in from reference TRBV11-2 and TRBJ2-3): EAGVAQSPRYKIIEKRQSVAFWCNPISGHATLYWYQQILGQGPKLLIQFQNNGVVDDSQLPKDRFSAERLKGVDSTLKIQPAKLEDSAVYLCASNLDSLGTDTQYFGPGTRLTVL.

The chain has TRBV14 and TRBJ2-1; D perhaps matches TRBD1 (6 bases). Germline CDR1 reads SGHDN; CDR2 reads FVKESK. The CDR3 spans 13 residues. V was pared by 3 bases and J by 7 bases, with 10 bases between. The CDR3 here is CASSQGARNEQFF. CDR3 in DNA: TGTGCCAGCAGCCAGGGGGCTAGGAATGAGCAGTTCTTC.

Turning to this clonotype: The junction and the germline gene differ at one end; a read error may be behind it. The gene calls are TRBV6-1 and TRBJ2-1; TRBD2 matches 13 bases. Per germline, CDR1 MNHNS and CDR2 SASEGT. There are 17 residues in the CDR3. Written as DNA, the CDR3 is TGTGCCAGCAGTGAAGCAGGACTAGCGGGAGCGGTCAATGAGCAGTCCTTC. Translation gives CASSEAGLAGAVNEQSF.

Note on this clonotype: A read error may explain this, as a much larger clone is one base away. The chain is built from TRBV6-2 or TRBV6-3 and TRBJ1-5; TRBD1 matches 7 bases. CDR1 and CDR2 from the germline V gene are MNHEY and SVGEGT. The CDR3 is 19 residues long. The CDR3 nucleotides are TGTGCCAGCAGTTACACCATTACGGACACCAACAGGGGCAATCAGCACCAGCATTTT. Translated, it gives CASSYTITDTNRGNQHQHF.

This clonotype was observed at least ten times. The chain uses TRBV7-8 and TRBJ1-1; unclear D gene. V gave up 3 bases and J gave up 0 bases, with 2 bases separating them. The CDR3 sequence is 12 residues long. Germline-derived CDR1 and CDR2 are SGHVS and FQNEAQ. The CDR3 is CASSFMNTEAFF. The CDR3 region has the DNA TGTGCCAGCAGCTTTATGAACACTGAAGCTTTCTTT.

In regard to this clonotype: One junction end does not reproduce the germline sequence, and a read error may be involved. This sequence joins TRBV29-1 and TRBJ2-5; the D gene is possibly TRBD2 (6 bases). In germline, CDR1 is SQVTM, CDR2 ANQGSEA. This CDR3 is built from 13 residues. CDR3 coding DNA: TGTAGCTCATCAGCGGAGGGCCGAGAGACCCAGTACTTC. Its protein is CSSSAEGRETQYF.

This clonotype was seen at least ten times. The chain combines TRBV29-1 with TRBJ1-1, with D possibly TRBD1 on 5 matching bases. Germline CDR1 reads SQVTM; CDR2 reads ANQGSEA. V lost 7 bases and J lost 1, with 19 bases in between. CDR3 length: 15 amino acids. Written as DNA, the CDR3 is TGCAGCGCCGGGGTAGGAGGGGCGTCGAACACTGAAGCTTTCTTT. Translation gives CSAGVGGASNTEAFF.